These 10 T cell receptor beta chains originate from one sample sequenced in a study of blood T cells in healthy people across ages. Sample-barcoded 5' priming and a J-beta primer mix drove a second PCR of 7 to 11 cycles. TCRdb analysed the 5' RACE reads with MiXCR anew, one entry per CDR3 protein. There are some 1.6 million distinct CDR3 sequences in the sample; about 35% occur only once, and around 11% lies in the top ten. Sequences were obtained from blood. The receptors originated from a young woman in good health.

V gene TRBV6-6 combines with J gene TRBJ1-1; no clear D gene. The germline V gene has CDR1 MNHNY and CDR2 SVGAGI (reference sequence). Trimming took off 2 bases at V and 0 bases at J, with 10 bases between the two ends. The CDR3 loop spans 15 amino acids. The CDR3 nucleotides are TGTGCCAGCAGTTACCCAGGAGACCTGAACACTGAAGCTTTCTTT. This translates into CASSYPGDLNTEAFF.

The V call is TRBV3-1, the J call TRBJ2-1, with D unclear. The germline V gene has CDR1 LGHDT and CDR2 YNNKEL (reference sequence). The CDR3 runs 13 residues. V shed 3 bases and J shed 6 bases, with 9 bases lying between them. In DNA form, the CDR3 reads TGTGCCAGCAGCCAGGACCTCGCCAATGAGCAGTTCTTC. This gives the protein CASSQDLANEQFF.

This clonotype was picked up a small number of times. The chain joins TRBV5-1 to TRBJ2-7; D is possibly TRBD1 or TRBD2 (5 bases each). The CDR3 sequence is 13 residues long. The germline gives CDR1 SGHRS, CDR2 YFSETQ. The V end was cut by 2 bases, the J end by 5 bases, with 11 bases between. CDR3 loop: CASSFWGSNEQYF. CDR3 DNA: TGCGCCAGCAGCTTTTGGGGGAGTAACGAGCAGTACTTC.

This clonotype was seen a handful of times. V usage is TRBV27 and J usage is TRBJ2-7, with 10 positions matching TRBD2. This CDR3 is 17 amino acids long. V lost 5 bases and J lost 4; bases outside the gene matches: 14. From germline, CDR1 is MNHEY and CDR2 SMNVEV (reference sequence). The CDR3 DNA reads TGTGCCAGCAGTCCTCCACCGCTAGCGGGAGTGAGGTACGAGCAGTACTTC. Protein product: CASSPPPLAGVRYEQYF.

This clonotype was detected only once. The rearrangement links TRBV3-1 to TRBJ2-5, with 9 nucleotides matching TRBD1. Near its end, the DNA agrees better with TRBJ2-7, so the J call may be wrong. Looked up from germline, CDR1 is LGHDT and CDR2 is YNNKEL (reference sequence). The CDR3 sequence is 14 residues long. DNA of the CDR3: TGTGCCAGCAGGCCCCGGGACAGGGATAACGAGCAGTACTTC. Encoded protein: CASRPRDRDNEQYF.

This clonotype was counted ten times or more. The rearrangement links TRBV4-1 to TRBJ2-7; 12 bases are a match to TRBD2. CDR3 length equals 15 residues. With V trimmed by 4 bases and J by 4 bases, 5 bases remained unmatched. Germline assignment: CDR1 MGHRA and CDR2 YSYEKL. DNA of the CDR3: TGCGCCAGCAGCCGGGAGACTAGCGGGAGTTACGAGCAGTACTTC. The encoded protein is CASSRETSGSYEQYF.

This clonotype was seen a few times. This sequence joins TRBV4-1 and TRBJ2-1, with 15 bases identical to TRBD2. CDR1 and CDR2 from the germline V gene are MGHRA and YSYEKL. J lost 9 bases, V lost 2 bases, and 2 bases had no gene match. The CDR3 extends over 15 amino acids. In DNA, the CDR3 is TGCGCCAGCAGCCAACCGGGACTAGCGGGAGGTGAGCAGTTCTTC. It is translated as CASSQPGLAGGEQFF.

This chain links TRBV4-1 with TRBJ1-5; the D is unclear. The germline CDR1 and CDR2 sequences are MGHRA and YSYEKL. The CDR3 has 15 residues. The V gene lost 4 bases and the J gene lost 0 bases, with 10 bases spanning the gap. The CDR3 DNA reads as TGCGCCAGCAGCCGCCTCGGGGATAGCAATCAGCCCCAGCATTTT. Translating gives CASSRLGDSNQPQHF.

This chain joins TRBV28 and TRBJ1-2; a weak D match, TRBD1 (6 bases). Germline CDR1 is MDHEN and CDR2 is SYDVKM. Between the trimmed V and J ends, which lost 6 bases and 5 bases, there was a span of 13 bases. The CDR3 has 13 amino acids. Here the CDR3 DNA reads TGTGCCAGCAGGTACAGGGAGGAGTATGGCTACACCTTC. It is translated as CASRYREEYGYTF.

This clonotype was found a few times. The CDR3 sequence is CASSWTARNEQFF. As DNA, the CDR3 is TGTGCCAGCAGTTGGACAGCTAGAAATGAGCAGTTCTTC. The rearrangement links TRBV12-3 or TRBV12-4 to TRBJ2-1; tentatively, D is TRBD1 (6 bases). V gave up 4 bases and J gave up 7 bases, with 11 bases separating them. CDR3 size: 13 residues.